A selection of T cell receptor beta chains follows, all from one sample in a study of cytomegalovirus exposure and HLA in healthy donors. Some clones are missing from TCRdb's copy, which holds only in-frame ones; the method was immunoSEQ multiplex PCR. The table has approximately 130,000 clones, 75% to 90% seen once. The sequenced sample was PBMCs. These receptors were obtained from a woman under 40 in good health and CMV-seropositive. CDR3s include the opening cysteine and the closing phenylalanine or tryptophan. A D gene is named only where the DNA matches it firmly. The size field is filled for only some rows; it gives once, few, many or a size class.

abundance: -
j_gene: TRBJ1-3
v_gene: TRBV6-1
d_gene: -
CDR3aa: CASSQQIHSGNTIYF
CDR3nt: TGTGCCAGCAGCCAACAGATCCACTCTGGAAACACCATATATTTT

abundance: -
j_gene: TRBJ2-2
v_gene: TRBV4-1
d_gene: TRBD2
CDR3aa: CASSRTPGLAHTGELFF
CDR3nt: TGCGCCAGCAGCCGTACTCCGGGACTAGCTCACACCGGGGAGCTGTTTTTT

abundance: -
j_gene: TRBJ1-4
v_gene: TRBV5-4
d_gene: -
CDR3aa: CASSFTDEKLFF
CDR3nt: TGTGCCAGCAGCTTTACTGATGAAAAACTGTTTTTT

abundance: -
j_gene: TRBJ1-2
v_gene: TRBV7-9
d_gene: TRBD1
CDR3aa: CASSPSTGGGVVGYTF
CDR3nt: TGTGCCAGCAGCCCTTCTACAGGGGGCGGTGTGGTTGGCTACACCTTC

abundance: few
j_gene: TRBJ2-7
v_gene: TRBV7-6
d_gene: TRBD1
CDR3aa: CASSPWRSDRGNEQYF
CDR3nt: TGTGCCAGCAGCCCCTGGCGGTCCGACAGGGGGAACGAGCAGTACTTC

abundance: -
j_gene: TRBJ1-1
v_gene: TRBV7-9
d_gene: -
CDR3aa: CASSLAIGEAFF
CDR3nt: TGTGCCAGCAGCTTAGCGATCGGGGAAGCTTTCTTT

abundance: -
j_gene: TRBJ1-2
v_gene: TRBV18
d_gene: -
CDR3aa: CASSPGQLYGYTF
CDR3nt: TGTGCCAGCTCACCCGGACAGCTCTATGGCTACACCTTC

abundance: -
j_gene: TRBJ2-5
v_gene: TRBV2
d_gene: -
CDR3aa: CATPGNGGGETQYF
CDR3nt: TGTGCCACCCCCGGGAACGGGGGTGGAGAGACCCAGTACTTC

abundance: -
j_gene: TRBJ1-1
v_gene: TRBV5-1
d_gene: TRBD1
CDR3aa: CASSSGTGVGEAFF
CDR3nt: TGCGCCAGCAGCTCTGGGACAGGGGTAGGTGAAGCTTTCTTT

abundance: -
j_gene: TRBJ1-5
v_gene: TRBV2
d_gene: TRBD1
CDR3aa: CASSELGDRGRPQHF
CDR3nt: TGTGCCAGCAGTGAATTAGGGGACAGGGGTAGGCCCCAGCATTTT

abundance: -
j_gene: TRBJ2-7
v_gene: TRBV2
d_gene: TRBD2
CDR3aa: CASSDWTSGGREQYF
CDR3nt: TGTGCCAGCAGTGACTGGACTAGCGGGGGACGCGAGCAGTACTTC

abundance: -
j_gene: TRBJ2-7
v_gene: TRBV28
d_gene: TRBD1
CDR3aa: CASSPRTGDYEQYF
CDR3nt: TGTGCCAGCAGTCCCCGGACAGGTGACTACGAGCAGTACTTC

abundance: -
j_gene: TRBJ2-6
v_gene: TRBV19
d_gene: -
CDR3aa: CASSIQAGGTGANVLTF
CDR3nt: TGTGCCAGTAGTATACAAGCAGGGGGGACTGGGGCCAACGTCCTGACTTTC

abundance: -
j_gene: TRBJ2-7
v_gene: TRBV6-1
d_gene: -
CDR3aa: CASSEWGQGASGRPDF
CDR3nt: -

abundance: -
j_gene: TRBJ2-2
v_gene: TRBV2
d_gene: TRBD1
CDR3aa: CASSYHLGQGKDGELFF
CDR3nt: TGTGCCAGCAGCTACCACCTGGGACAGGGGAAGGACGGGGAGCTGTTTTTT

abundance: -
j_gene: TRBJ2-7
v_gene: TRBV5-1
d_gene: TRBD1
CDR3aa: CASSISGTAYEQYF
CDR3nt: TGCGCCAGCAGCATCTCCGGGACAGCCTACGAGCAGTACTTC

abundance: -
j_gene: TRBJ1-1
v_gene: TRBV2
d_gene: -
CDR3aa: CASTLRGETEAFF
CDR3nt: TGTGCCAGCACCCTTCGGGGAGAAACTGAAGCTTTCTTT

abundance: -
j_gene: TRBJ2-1
v_gene: TRBV6-1
d_gene: -
CDR3aa: CASSGAGSNEQFF
CDR3nt: TGTGCCAGCAGTGGGGCGGGGAGCAATGAGCAGTTCTTC

abundance: once
j_gene: TRBJ2-7
v_gene: TRBV5-6
d_gene: -
CDR3aa: CASSSTTDSSYEQYF
CDR3nt: TGTGCCAGCAGCTCTACAACCGATAGCTCCTACGAGCAGTACTTC

abundance: -
j_gene: TRBJ1-1
v_gene: TRBV18
d_gene: -
CDR3aa: CASSPGGQITEAFF
CDR3nt: TGTGCCAGCTCACCTGGCGGACAGATCACTGAAGCTTTCTTT

abundance: few
j_gene: TRBJ1-1
v_gene: TRBV19
d_gene: -
CDR3aa: CASSRDGVNTEAFF
CDR3nt: TGTGCCAGTAGCCGGGATGGGGTGAACACTGAAGCTTTCTTT

abundance: -
j_gene: TRBJ1-5
v_gene: TRBV28
d_gene: -
CDR3aa: CASSEVGRTDSNQPQHF
CDR3nt: TGTGCCAGCAGCGAGGTGGGGAGGACCGATAGCAATCAGCCCCAGCATTTT

abundance: -
j_gene: TRBJ1-2
v_gene: TRBV5-1
d_gene: TRBD1
CDR3aa: CASRQADRPYYGYTF
CDR3nt: TGCGCCAGCCGCCAAGCGGACAGGCCTTACTATGGCTACACCTTC

abundance: -
j_gene: TRBJ1-2
v_gene: TRBV14
d_gene: TRBD1
CDR3aa: CASSLGQGVGYTF
CDR3nt: TGTGCCAGCAGCCTTGGACAGGGAGTTGGCTACACCTTC